A single sample gave rise to the 7 T cell receptor beta chains below, sequenced in a study of blood T cell repertoires in COVID-19. Assay used: immunoSEQ multiplex PCR; TCRdb lists only in-frame clones, some missing. The sample holds 35,000 to 45,000 clones, roughly 90% seen once. Sequencing input: peripheral blood. Receptors were obtained from a human donor in a cohort sampled during active COVID-19.

This clone was found once. This chain connects TRBV11-2 to TRBJ2-7, with 8 bases aligning to TRBD2. The CDR3 extends over 16 amino acids. V shed 1 base and J 2 bases; nucleotides not matched to a gene: 7. Germline V gene sequence: CDR1 SGHAT, CDR2 FQNNGV. The CDR3 region is CASSLALAGGTYEQYF. CDR3 sequence (DNA): TGTGCCAGCAGCTTAGCATTGGCGGGGGGTACCTACGAGCAGTACTTC.

This clone was observed a single time. The rearrangement uses TRBV5-5 and TRBJ2-7, with 7 bases that match TRBD1. Germline CDR1 SGHKS, CDR2 YYEKEE (reference sequence). The CDR3 loop spans 14 amino acids. V shed 4 bases, J shed 3 bases, and the junction held 7 bases outside the gene matches. The CDR3 reads CASSLTGPDYEQYF. The CDR3 nucleotides are TGTGCCAGCAGCCTGACAGGGCCAGACTACGAGCAGTACTTC.

The chain couples TRBV25-1 to TRBJ2-6, with a possible D match to TRBD1 (6 bases). This CDR3 is built from 16 residues. Germline CDR1 is MGHDK and CDR2 is SYGVNS. V lost 6 bases and J lost 0, with 12 bases in between. This chain's CDR3 is CASRSTGDSGANVLTF. The CDR3 nucleotides are TGTGCCAGCAGGTCGACAGGAGACTCTGGGGCCAACGTCCTGACTTTC.

The V call is TRBV2, the J call TRBJ2-3; no definite D call. CDR1 and CDR2 (germline): SNHLY, FYNNEI. The CDR3 spans 13 residues. The ends were cut back, 2 bases at V and 4 bases at J, with 7 bases in the middle. CDR3 DNA: TGTGCCAGCAGTGAACGGGTCCCAGATACGCAGTATTTT. The encoded protein is CASSERVPDTQYF.

This rearrangement joins TRBV9 to TRBJ2-2; D remains ambiguous. Between the trimmed V and J ends, which lost 4 bases and 6 bases, there was a span of 10 bases. The germline V gene has CDR1 SGDLS and CDR2 YYNGEE. This CDR3 has 13 residues. CDR3 residues: CASSLVYPGELFF. Here the CDR3 DNA reads TGTGCCAGCAGCTTAGTCTATCCCGGGGAGCTGTTTTTT.

The rearrangement uses TRBV6-5 and TRBJ1-2; perhaps TRBD1 as D (5 bases). Germline V gene data show CDR1 as MNHEY and CDR2 as SVGAGI. The germline V and J ends were trimmed by 8 bases and 0 bases, with 16 bases remaining between them. CDR3 length: 15 residues. CDR3 sequence reads: CASGFQGLPNYGYTF. The CDR3 coding sequence is TGTGCCAGCGGATTTCAGGGCCTCCCTAACTATGGCTACACCTTC.

This chain connects TRBV20-1 to TRBJ1-2, with 7 nucleotides matching TRBD1. With V trimmed by 3 bases and J by 7 bases, 2 bases remained unmatched. The germline gives CDR1 DFQATT, CDR2 SNEGSKA (reference sequence). The CDR3 is 11 amino acids. CDR3 in amino acids: CSARGDSGYTF. CDR3 nucleotide sequence: TGCAGTGCTAGGGGGGACAGTGGCTACACCTTC.